Sequencing of this T cell receptor (beta chain) was carried out in a study of beta chain features in type 1 diabetes. Findings of the study overall: Researchers report that Type 1 diabetes patients had moderately but significantly shorter TCRB CDR3s across all four CD4+ subsets.

cDNA synthesis used the whole RNA isolate, giving expressed TCRB sequences. TCRdb keeps only in-frame clones here, not all; method: immunoSEQ multiplex PCR. The profile covers roughly 450,000 clones, with approximately 10% appearing a single time and roughly 0.046% taken by the ten largest. Via CD45RO/CCR7/CD25/CD127/CD95/CD27, cells of the CD4+ naive, central memory, regulatory and stem cell-like memory subsets were sorted. This clone was detected many times. Its antigen is unidentified. This CDR3 comprises 16 residues. Germline V gene data show CDR1 as SGHDN and CDR2 as FVKESK. V was pared by 2 bases and J by 6 bases, with 7 bases of the junction left unmatched.

The TCR originated in a woman aged 18 to 35 in good health. The sequenced sample was naive CD4+ T cells from blood. The V gene is TRBV14, the J gene TRBJ2-1; 10 bases map to TRBD2. The chain's CDR3 is CASSQSYRTSGNEQFF. DNA of the CDR3: TGTGCCAGCAGCCAAAGTTACCGGACTAGCGGCAATGAGCAGTTCTTC.